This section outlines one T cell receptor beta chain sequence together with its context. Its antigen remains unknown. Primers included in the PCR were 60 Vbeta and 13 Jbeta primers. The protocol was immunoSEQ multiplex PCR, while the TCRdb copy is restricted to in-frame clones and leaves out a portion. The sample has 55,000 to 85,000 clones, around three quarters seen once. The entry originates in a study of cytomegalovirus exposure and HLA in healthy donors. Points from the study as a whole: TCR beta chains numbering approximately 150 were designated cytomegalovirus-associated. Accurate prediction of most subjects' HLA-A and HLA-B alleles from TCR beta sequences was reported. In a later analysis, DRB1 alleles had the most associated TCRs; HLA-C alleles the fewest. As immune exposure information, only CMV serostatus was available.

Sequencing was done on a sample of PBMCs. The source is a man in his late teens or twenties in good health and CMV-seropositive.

CDR3 loop: CASSFRGNTEAFF. CDR3 DNA: TGCGCCAGCAGCTTCCGGGGGAACACTGAAGCTTTCTTT. The V call is TRBV5-1, the J call TRBJ1-1; no definite D call. Germline assignment: CDR1 SGHRS and CDR2 YFSETQ. V was trimmed by 2 bases and J by 1 base, leaving 6 bases between them. This CDR3 comprises 13 residues.